Following are 17 T cell receptor beta chains from one sample sequenced in a study of blood T cell repertoires in COVID-19. The method was immunoSEQ multiplex PCR; TCRdb's version includes in-frame clones alone and lacks a portion of them. Of 120,000 to 150,000 clones listed, 87% are singletons. Material for sequencing was peripheral blood. The receptors were gathered from a woman aged 50 to 65 with acute or convalescent COVID-19.

The chain employs TRBV24-1 and TRBJ2-2; perhaps TRBD2 as D (6 bases). Germline V lookup: CDR1 KGHDR, CDR2 SFDVKD. Trimming shortened V by 7 bases and J by 2 bases, and 16 bases separated the two germline ends. This CDR3 is built from 16 residues. CDR3 sequence: CATRAPGLLNTGELFF. As DNA, the CDR3 is TGTGCCACCAGGGCACCGGGACTCTTAAACACCGGGGAGCTGTTTTTT.

The chain couples TRBV11-2 to TRBJ1-3; D is uncertain. The CDR3 covers 15 residues. V was clipped by 7 bases and J by 0 bases, with 13 bases between them. Per the germline V gene, CDR1 is SGHAT and CDR2 is FQNNGV. CDR3 DNA sequence: TGTGCCAGCACTTATCAGAGACTCTCTGGAAACACCATATATTTT. It yields the protein CASTYQRLSGNTIYF.

CDR3 sequence reads: CAWTSGGTEAFF. CDR3 DNA sequence: TGTGCCTGGACCTCAGGGGGCACTGAAGCTTTCTTT. V is TRBV30 and J is TRBJ1-1; 7 nucleotides match TRBD1. J was trimmed by 4 bases and V by 4 bases; bases with no gene match: 3. The germline V gene encodes CDR1 GTSNPN and CDR2 SVGIG (reference sequence). The CDR3 has 12 residues.

This chain connects TRBV7-9 to TRBJ2-1, with D possibly matching TRBD1 (5 bases). CDR1 and CDR2 (germline): SEHNR, FQNEAQ (reference sequence). The ends were cut back, 5 bases at V and 3 bases at J, with 20 bases in the middle. The CDR3 is made up of 17 amino acids. CDR3 nucleotide sequence: TGTGCCAGCAGCCGCCATGATCAGGGTGGCTACTACAATGAGCAGTTCTTC. Its protein is CASSRHDQGGYYNEQFF.

This clone has a single count. The rearrangement uses TRBV24-1 and TRBJ2-7, with TRBD1 as a possible D gene (6 bases). The CDR3 totals 14 residues. V lost 4 bases, J lost 5 bases, and 14 bases lay in between. CDR1 is KGHDR and CDR2 is SFDVKD in the germline V gene. CDR3 nucleotide sequence: TGTGCCACCAGTGACCGTAGAACAGGGCACGAGCAGTACTTC. It specifies CATSDRRTGHEQYF.

This chain joins TRBV7-3 and TRBJ1-2, with a possible D match to TRBD1 (5 bases). Between the trimmed V and J ends, which lost 1 base and 2 bases, there was a span of 8 bases. In germline, CDR1 is SGHTA, CDR2 FQGTGA. The length of the CDR3 is 14 residues. The CDR3 is CASSLRQGNYGYTF. The CDR3 DNA is TGTGCCAGCAGCTTAAGGCAGGGAAACTATGGCTACACCTTC.

This chain connects TRBV18 to TRBJ1-4; D is possibly TRBD1 (6 bases). The CDR3 spans 16 residues. V lost 3 bases to trimming and J lost 0 bases, with 11 bases between them. Germline CDR1 and CDR2: KGHSH and LQKENI. CDR3 coding DNA: TGTGCCAGCTCACCGACAGGTCTAACAACTAATGAAAAACTGTTTTTT. This sequence encodes CASSPTGLTTNEKLFF.

The chain carries TRBV6-4 and TRBJ1-4, with TRBD1 as a possible D gene (6 bases). Germline V gives CDR1 MRHNA, CDR2 SNTAGT. V was shortened by 3 bases and J by 8 bases, with 16 bases between the two germline ends. CDR3 length: 15 amino acids. In DNA, the CDR3 is TGTGCCAGCAGTGAGGGGGGGGGCGCGTCCGAAAAACTGTTTTTT. Translated, it gives CASSEGGGASEKLFF.

The chain couples TRBV9 to TRBJ1-2, with D hard to call. Between the trimmed V and J ends, which lost 0 bases and 5 bases, there was a span of 11 bases. There are 14 residues in the CDR3. Looked up from germline, CDR1 is SGDLS and CDR2 is YYNGEE. The CDR3 protein is CASSVVTQRYGYTF. The DNA of the CDR3 is TGTGCCAGCAGCGTAGTTACCCAGAGGTATGGCTACACCTTC.

This sequence joins TRBV5-6 and TRBJ2-7; TRBD1 agrees at 10 bases. V lost 0 bases to trimming and J lost 0 bases; unmatched junction nucleotides: 3. This CDR3 spans 16 amino acids. The V gene's germline CDR1 is SGHDT and CDR2 YYEEEE. The CDR3 DNA is TGTGCCAGCAGCTTGGCGTGGACAGGGGGCTCCTACGAGCAGTACTTC. It codes for CASSLAWTGGSYEQYF.

V is TRBV27 and J is TRBJ1-5; 9 bases are a match to TRBD1. Germline CDR1 and CDR2: MNHEY and SMNVEV (reference sequence). The CDR3 consists of 16 residues. V was pared by 1 base and J by 3 bases, with 4 bases of the junction left unmatched. The DNA for the CDR3 is TGTGCCAGCAGTTTATGGGGACAGGGTACCAATCAGCCCCAGCATTTT. Protein: CASSLWGQGTNQPQHF.

The rearrangement uses TRBV10-3 and TRBJ1-1; 9 bases line up with TRBD1. The CDR3 runs to 14 residues. The germline V gene encodes CDR1 ENHRY and CDR2 SYGVKD. The ends lost 6 bases at V and 5 bases at J; junction bases unmatched: 7. The CDR3 nucleotides read TGTGCCATCAGGGGGGACAGGGAAGGGACTGAAGCTTTCTTT. This gives the protein CAIRGDREGTEAFF.

The chain couples TRBV4-2 to TRBJ2-7, with 11 bases fitting TRBD1. The CDR3 has 17 amino acids. Germline V gene sequence: CDR1 LGHNA, CDR2 YNFKEQ. With 0 bases clipped from V and 6 bases from J, the junction kept 10 bases outside the gene matches. The CDR3 sequence: CASSQDWDRGVPGEQYF. Written as DNA, the CDR3 is TGTGCCAGCAGCCAAGATTGGGACAGGGGGGTCCCAGGCGAGCAGTACTTC.

This chain joins TRBV12-5 and TRBJ2-1; weak D call: TRBD1 (5 bases). There are 14 residues in the CDR3. The germline V gene has CDR1 LGHNT and CDR2 FRNRAP. Trimming removed 0 bases from V and 8 bases from J, with 11 bases in between. The CDR3 bases are TGTGCTAGTGGTTTGGTAGGGGAAGGGTATGAGCAGTTCTTC. Residues: CASGLVGEGYEQFF. The complete variable domain, with remaining parts taken from reference TRBV12-5 and TRBJ2-1, reads DARVTQTPRHKVTEMGQEVTMRCQPILGHNTVFWYRQTMMQGLELLAYFRNRAPLDDSGMPKDRFSAEMPDATLATLKIQPSEPRDSAVYFCASGLVGEGYEQFFGPGTRLTVL.

This clone was counted a single time. The V call is TRBV7-2, the J call TRBJ2-5; 8 nucleotides line up with TRBD2. Germline trimming cut 4 bases from V and 5 bases from J; bases unmatched to any gene: 12. Germline-derived CDR1 and CDR2 are SGHTA and FQGNSA. This CDR3 spans 16 amino acids. DNA of the CDR3: TGTGCCAGCAGCTCCTGGGGACTAGGGGAGGGGGAGACCCAGTACTTC. Its translation is CASSSWGLGEGETQYF. The full variable domain, its missing parts supplied by reference TRBV7-2 and TRBJ2-5, is GAGVSQSPSNKVTEKGKDVELRCDPISGHTALYWYRQSLGQGLEFLIYFQGNSAPDKSGLPSDRFSAERTGGSVSTLTIQRTQQEDSAVYLCASSSWGLGEGETQYFGPGTRLLVL.

This sequence joins TRBV6-5 and TRBJ1-4; TRBD1 might be the D (6 bases). CDR3 length: 15 residues. V was pared by 0 bases and J by 8 bases, with 13 bases between. Per the germline V gene, CDR1 is MNHEY and CDR2 is SVGAGI. Written as DNA, the CDR3 is TGTGCCAGCAGTTACTCAGGTCAGGGGAGCGAAAAACTGTTTTTT. This sequence encodes CASSYSGQGSEKLFF.

The chain has TRBV6-6 and TRBJ2-7; 9 bases are a match to TRBD1. Germline-derived CDR1 and CDR2 are MNHNY and SVGAGI (reference sequence). The junction had 9 bases not matched to a gene; V was cut back by 6 bases and J by 3 bases. The length of the CDR3 is 15 residues. The CDR3 spells CASSLPGQGVYEQYF. CDR3 nucleotide sequence: TGTGCCAGCAGCTTGCCGGGACAGGGAGTCTACGAGCAGTACTTC.